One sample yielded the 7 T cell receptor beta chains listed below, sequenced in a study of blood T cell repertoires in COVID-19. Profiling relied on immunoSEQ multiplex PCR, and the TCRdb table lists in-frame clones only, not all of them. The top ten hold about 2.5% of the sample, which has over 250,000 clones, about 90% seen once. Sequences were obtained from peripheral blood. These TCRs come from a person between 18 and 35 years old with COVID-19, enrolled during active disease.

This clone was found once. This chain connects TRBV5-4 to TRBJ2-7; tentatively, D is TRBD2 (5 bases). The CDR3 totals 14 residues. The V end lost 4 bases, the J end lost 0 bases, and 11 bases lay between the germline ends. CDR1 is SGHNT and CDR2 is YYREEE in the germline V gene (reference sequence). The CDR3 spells CASSVAGDSYEQYF. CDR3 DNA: TGTGCCAGCAGCGTAGCCGGGGACTCCTACGAGCAGTACTTC.

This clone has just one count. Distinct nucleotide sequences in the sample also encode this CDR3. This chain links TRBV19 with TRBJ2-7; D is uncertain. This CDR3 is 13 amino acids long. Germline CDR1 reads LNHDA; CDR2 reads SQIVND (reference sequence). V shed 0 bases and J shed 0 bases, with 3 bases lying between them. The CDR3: CASSIDSSYEQYF. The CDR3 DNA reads TGTGCCAGTAGTATAGACAGCTCCTACGAGCAGTACTTC. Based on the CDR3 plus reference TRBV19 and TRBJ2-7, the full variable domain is DGGITQSPKYLFRKEGQNVTLSCEQNLNHDAMYWYRQDPGQGLRLIYYSQIVNDFQKGDIAEGYSVSREKKESFPLTVTSAQKNPTAFYLCASSIDSSYEQYFGPGTRLTVT.

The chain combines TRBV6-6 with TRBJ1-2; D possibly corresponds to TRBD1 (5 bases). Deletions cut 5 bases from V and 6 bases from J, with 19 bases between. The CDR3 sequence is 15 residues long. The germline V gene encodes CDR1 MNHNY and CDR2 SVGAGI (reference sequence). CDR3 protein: CASSPLGTWRDGYTF. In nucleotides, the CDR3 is TGTGCCAGCAGTCCACTAGGGACTTGGAGGGATGGCTACACCTTC.

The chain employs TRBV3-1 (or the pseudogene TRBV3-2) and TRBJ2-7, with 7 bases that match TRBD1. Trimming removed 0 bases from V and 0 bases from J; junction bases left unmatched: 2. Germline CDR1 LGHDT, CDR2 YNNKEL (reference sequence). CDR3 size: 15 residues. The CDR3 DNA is TGTGCCAGCAGCCAAGATGGGACAGCCTCCTACGAGCAGTACTTC. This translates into CASSQDGTASYEQYF.

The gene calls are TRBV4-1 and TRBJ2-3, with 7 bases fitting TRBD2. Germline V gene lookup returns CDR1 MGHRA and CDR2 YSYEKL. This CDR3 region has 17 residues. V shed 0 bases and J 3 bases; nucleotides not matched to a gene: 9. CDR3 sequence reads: CASSQDEAGVGTDTQYF. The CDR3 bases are TGCGCCAGCAGCCAAGATGAGGCGGGAGTAGGGACAGATACGCAGTATTTT.

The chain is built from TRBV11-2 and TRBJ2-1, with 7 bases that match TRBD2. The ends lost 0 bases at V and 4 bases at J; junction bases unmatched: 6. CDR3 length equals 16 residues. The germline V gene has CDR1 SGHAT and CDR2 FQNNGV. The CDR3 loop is CASSLDGGRVYNEQFF. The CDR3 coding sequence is TGTGCCAGCAGCTTAGACGGCGGGAGAGTGTACAATGAGCAGTTCTTC.

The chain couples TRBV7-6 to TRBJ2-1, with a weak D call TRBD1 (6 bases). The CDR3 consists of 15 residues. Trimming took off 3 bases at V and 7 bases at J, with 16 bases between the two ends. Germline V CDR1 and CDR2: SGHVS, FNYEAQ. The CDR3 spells CASSLTPGVENEQFF. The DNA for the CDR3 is TGTGCCAGCAGCTTGACCCCAGGGGTTGAAAATGAGCAGTTCTTC.